This T cell receptor beta chain is from a study of cytomegalovirus exposure and HLA in healthy donors. The PCR was carried out with 60 Vbeta primers and 13 Jbeta primers. Only in-frame clones appear in the TCRdb table, and some are missing; sequencing was by immunoSEQ multiplex PCR. The sample includes about 150,000 clones, around 74% of them seen just once. The V gene's germline CDR1 is MDHEN and CDR2 SYDVKM. This CDR3 has 18 amino acids. V dropped 5 bases and J dropped 2; count of bases not matched to a gene: 14. This clone was seen more than once but under ten times. The TCR sequence derives from a man in his forties or fifties in good health and CMV-seropositive. The rearrangement uses TRBV28 and TRBJ1-2; 10 positions match TRBD1. Material: PBMCs. Here the CDR3 DNA reads TGTGCCAGCAGTCCCATTTGGGACAGGGGATCACCCAACTATGGCTACACCTTC. It codes for CASSPIWDRGSPNYGYTF.